This T cell receptor (beta chain) is drawn from a study of blood T cell repertoires in COVID-19. The wider study: PBMCs, B-cell-depleted T cells, or T cells provided the cDNA or gDNA that made up the material.

V lost 2 bases to trimming and J lost 6 bases, with 7 bases between them. Germline CDR1 KGHSH, CDR2 LQKENI. The CDR3 spans 12 residues. The authors' processing: Amplification with reference gene primers provided the estimates of nucleated cell counts. Sequencing was performed with immunoSEQ multiplex PCR; in TCRdb, only in-frame clones are kept and a portion is missing. V, J and clone size are taken as reported in that table, and D and trimming were inferred from the DNA itself. This sample has roughly 700,000 clones; about 90% occur once, and the top ten carry approximately 0.3%. Sequenced sample: peripheral blood. The clonotype comes from a woman younger than 35 with acute or convalescent COVID-19. The chain uses TRBV18 and TRBJ1-2, with D hard to call. CDR3 residues: CASSPSQNGYTF. The CDR3 coding sequence is TGTGCCAGCTCACCATCCCAGAATGGCTACACCTTC.